Given below is one TCR beta chain in context. Only a few counts were recorded for this clonotype. It lacks a known antigen. Per-nucleotide qualities are absent, and no much larger clonotype sits a single base away. Trimming at the junction amounts to 0 bases on V and 9 bases on J, and the germline ends lie 13 bases apart. CDR1 and CDR2 were assigned from the germline V gene as SGDLS and YYNGEE. The CDR3 sequence holds 14 residues, the cysteine and phenylalanine included. Only the CDR3 part of the read is kept: 42 bases, read in frame from the first base. The library came from PCR. Sequencing used an Illumina HiSeq 2500. TCR libraries were prepared with molecular barcoding, using unique molecular identifiers to normalize TCRbeta repertoire quantification. TCRdb trimmed the raw reads at Q25, called clones with MiXCR and kept productive beta chains. Each entry is one CDR3 protein sequence, shown with its most common DNA and genes. This sample holds 780,000 or so distinct CDR3 sequences; around 17% were observed only once. The leading ten clones occupy about 5% of the sample.

The data were taken from a study of T-cell reconstitution after alpha-beta-depleted transplantation in children listed by TCRdb under 2016. Concerning the study at large: T-cell immune reconstitution after TCRalphabeta/CD19-depleted allogeneic hematopoietic cell transplantation in children was quantitatively tracked in the study by means of TCR repertoire profiling.

The meaning of the sample's treatment or condition label: allogeneic hematopoietic cell transplantation with graft depleted of TCRalphabeta T cells and CD19 B cells. The transplant recipients were children given TCRalphabeta/CD19-depleted allogeneic hematopoietic cell grafts. Results the study describes overall, beyond this receptor: Over the following months the frequencies of hyperexpanded clones went down, and after one year T-cell counts and TCRbeta diversity were mostly credited to newly produced T cells. In some patients, the high TCRbeta diversity seen at day 60 was put down to recipient T cells and intrathymic progenitors that had survived conditioning. The apparently early recovery of alphabetaT-cell counts about two months after transplant reportedly depended on only several hundred rapidly expanded clones that came from non-depleted graft cells.

The source of this sequence is a male patient aged 5 to 17 who had a stem cell transplant for acute lymphoblastic leukemia, so the T cells may come from the graft donor. The receptor chain draws on TRBV9 and TRBJ2-1; the D gene is perhaps TRBD2, from 7 matching bases. This sample comprised PBMCs, mostly from graft donor cells, obtained 360 days after TCRalphabeta/CD19-depleted stem cell transplant. The CDR3 region reads CASSVGGGVREQFF. The nucleotides read TGTGCCAGCAGCGTAGGAGGGGGGGTGCGTGAGCAGTTCTTC.